This is a list of T cell receptor beta chains from one sample in a study of T cell repertoires in cytomegalovirus infection. TCRdb re-called the reads with MiXCR, one entry per CDR3 protein. The table lists about 180,000 distinct CDR3 sequences, approximately 21% of them singletons. No antigen has been assigned to these receptors. Sequenced material: CD8+ T cells from cultured PBMCs, taken from culture after CMV antigen stimulation. The receptors come from a human donor in good health (CMV status not recorded). Some clones in this sample may be carry-over from other donors' samples. The CDR3 runs from the conserved cysteine through the conserved F or W. The D gene is left open where the match is weak. The size of a clone is reported for some rows only, either as once, few or many, or as a class for expanded clones.

TRBD1	TRBV7-6	TRBJ1-1	.	CASSSGGQGASAFF	TGTGCCAGCAGCTCAGGAGGACAGGGGGCGTCAGCTTTCTTT
.	TRBV7-6	TRBJ1-1	.	CASSQTPGNTEAFF	TGTGCCAGCAGCCAGACCCCCGGGAACACTGAAGCTTTCTTT
.	TRBV6-1	TRBJ2-2	few	CASSAAGAGELFF	TGTGCCAGCAGTGCTGCAGGGGCCGGGGAGCTGTTTTTT
TRBD1	TRBV12-3/TRBV12-4	TRBJ2-5	.	CASSPTGGTEETQYF	TGTGCCAGCAGCCCCACAGGGGGGACGGAAGAGACCCAGTACTTC
.	TRBV7-7	TRBJ2-7	few	CASSLALGTYEQYF	TGTGCCAGCAGCTTAGCTCTGGGAACCTACGAGCAGTACTTC
.	TRBV7-6	TRBJ2-3	.	CASSLGRGPTDTQYF	TGTGCCAGCAGCTTAGGCCGGGGGCCGACAGATACGCAGTATTTT
.	TRBV7-2	TRBJ2-2	.	CASPGGRGAYTGELFF	TGTGCCAGCCCAGGGGGGCGGGGGGCCTACACCGGGGAGCTGTTTTTT
.	TRBV4-1	TRBJ1-5	.	CASSHTPGGPQPQHF	TGCGCCAGCAGCCACACCCCCGGGGGGCCTCAGCCCCAGCATTTT
.	TRBV19	TRBJ2-3	many	CASSNTFRDTNLATDTQYF	TGTGCCAGTAGTAATACATTCCGGGACACCAACTTAGCCACAGATACGCAGTATTTT
TRBD1	TRBV12-3/TRBV12-4	TRBJ1-2	few	CASGTGLGYTF	TGTGCCAGCGGGACAGGGCTTGGCTACACCTTC
.	TRBV7-6	TRBJ2-1	few	CASSSLPTGENEQFF	TGTGCCAGCAGCTCCCTCCCGACCGGGGAGAATGAGCAGTTCTTC
.	TRBV7-6	TRBJ1-2	.	CASSLATTPQPHGYTF	TGTGCCAGCAGCTTAGCGACGACCCCCCAGCCCCATGGCTACACCTTC
.	TRBV15	TRBJ2-1	few	CATSRKSRNNEQFF	TGTGCCACCAGCAGAAAAAGTAGAAACAATGAGCAGTTCTTC
.	TRBV7-8	TRBJ2-2	few	CASSYPRGGWANTGELFF	TGTGCCAGCAGCTACCCCAGGGGGGGGTGGGCGAACACCGGGGAGCTGTTTTTT
TRBD1	TRBV27	TRBJ2-7	once	CASSFGGTGNYEQYF	TGTGCCAGCAGTTTCGGAGGGACAGGGAACTACGAGCAGTACTTC
.	TRBV29-1	TRBJ2-4	.	CSVEEDLRGSLAKNIQYF	TGCAGCGTTGAAGAGGACCTCCGGGGGAGTCTAGCCAAAAACATTCAGTACTTC
TRBD1	TRBV7-8	TRBJ1-1	few	CASSEQGARNTEAFF	TGTGCCAGCAGCGAACAGGGGGCGAGGAACACTGAAGCTTTCTTT
.	TRBV27	TRBJ2-7	.	CASSLTVQARAYEQYF	TGTGCCAGCAGTTTAACAGTTCAGGCCCGTGCCTACGAGCAGTACTTC
.	TRBV25-1	TRBJ2-3	.	CASSEVSSNTQYF	TGTGCCAGCAGTGAGGTCAGTTCAAATACGCAGTATTTT
.	TRBV6-6	TRBJ1-2	few	CASWGARQHGYTF	TGTGCCAGTTGGGGCGCGAGGCAGCATGGCTACACCTTC
.	TRBV7-2	TRBJ1-3	.	CASSLAGQGTGNTIYF	TGTGCCAGCAGCTTAGCGGGGCAGGGGACTGGAAACACCATATATTTT
.	TRBV30	TRBJ1-4	.	CAWSAPGGLNEKLFF	TGTGCCTGGAGTGCACCCGGTGGATTAAATGAAAAACTGTTTTTT
.	TRBV11-2	TRBJ2-3	.	CASSAELAFGTDTQYF	TGTGCCAGCAGCGCCGAACTAGCTTTTGGCACAGATACGCAGTATTTT
TRBD2	TRBV15	TRBJ2-5	few	CATSRDFLAGGQETQYF	TGTGCCACCAGCAGAGATTTCCTAGCGGGGGGCCAAGAGACCCAGTACTTC
.	TRBV7-6	TRBJ2-1	few	CASSLAVSSYNEQFF	TGTGCCAGCAGCTTAGCGGTGAGCTCCTACAATGAGCAGTTCTTC
.	TRBV7-2	TRBJ2-3	few	CASSLGPQYRAGDTQYF	TGTGCCAGCAGCTTAGGGCCCCAGTACAGGGCAGGAGATACGCAGTATTTT
.	TRBV7-2	TRBJ2-7	few	CASSHRSYEQYF	TGTGCCAGCAGCCACAGATCCTACGAGCAGTACTTC
.	TRBV4-1	TRBJ2-2	.	CASSQDQAINTGELFF	TGCGCCAGCAGCCAAGATCAGGCCATAAACACCGGGGAGCTGTTTTTT
.	TRBV6-5	TRBJ1-1	few	CASNQGYSTEAFF	TGTGCCAGCAACCAGGGTTATTCCACTGAAGCTTTCTTT
.	TRBV25-1	TRBJ2-1	few	CASSEDRRPGFNNEQFF	TGTGCCAGCAGTGAGGACCGTCGTCCCGGCTTTAACAATGAGCAGTTCTTC
TRBD1	TRBV27	TRBJ1-4	few	CASSTQGQANEKLFF	TGTGCCAGCAGTACCCAGGGACAGGCTAATGAAAAACTGTTTTTT
.	TRBV9	TRBJ1-4	.	CASSSRTATNEKLFF	TGTGCCAGCAGCTCCCGGACAGCAACTAATGAAAAACTGTTTTTT
.	TRBV4-1	TRBJ2-2	few	CASSQAQNTGELFF	TGCGCCAGCAGCCAAGCTCAGAACACCGGGGAGCTGTTTTTT
TRBD1	TRBV12-3/TRBV12-4	TRBJ2-1	few	CASSLPHGTGSSYNEQFF	TGTGCCAGCAGTTTACCCCACGGGACAGGGAGCTCCTACAATGAGCAGTTCTTC
TRBD1	TRBV7-6	TRBJ2-6	.	CASSYYRGASGANVLTF	TGTGCCAGCAGCTACTACAGGGGGGCGTCTGGGGCCAACGTCCTGACTTTC
TRBD1	TRBV6-1	TRBJ2-7	few	CASSEARQGSYEQYF	TGTGCCAGCAGTGAAGCCAGACAGGGCTCCTACGAGCAGTACTTC
.	TRBV6-5	TRBJ2-6	few	CASSKNPQGRRSGANVLTF	TGTGCCAGCAGTAAAAACCCGCAGGGTAGAAGGTCTGGGGCCAACGTCCTGACTTTC
.	TRBV19	TRBJ1-1	few	CASSIARGSNTEAFF	TGTGCCAGTAGTATAGCCCGGGGCTCAAACACTGAAGCTTTCTTT
TRBD1	TRBV6-1	TRBJ1-6	.	CASSETQGWNSPLHF	TGTGCCAGCAGTGAAACACAGGGGTGGAATTCACCCCTCCACTTT
TRBD1	TRBV4-1	TRBJ1-4	.	CASSPEGQGAANEKLFF	TGCGCCAGCAGCCCCGAAGGCCAGGGGGCAGCTAATGAAAAACTGTTTTTT
.	TRBV6-2/TRBV6-3	TRBJ1-4	.	CASSFRLFLATNEKLFF	TGTGCCAGCAGTTTCCGACTTTTCCTCGCAACTAATGAAAAACTGTTTTTT
.	TRBV4-1	TRBJ2-1	.	CASSQGYGTLEENEQFF	TGCGCCAGCAGCCAAGGGTATGGGACACTCGAGGAGAATGAGCAGTTCTTC
.	TRBV25-1	TRBJ1-5	.	CASSKQGSNQPQHF	TGTGCCAGCAGTAAACAGGGTAGCAATCAGCCCCAGCATTTT
.	TRBV11-1	TRBJ1-2	.	CASSLALVGSTDGYTF	TGTGCCAGCAGCTTAGCGCTGGTAGGGAGTACGGATGGCTACACCTTC
.	TRBV2	TRBJ2-5	once	CASTPSWAAQETQYF	TGTGCCAGCACCCCTAGCTGGGCAGCTCAAGAGACCCAGTACTTC
.	TRBV7-3	TRBJ2-2	.	CASKGGNTGELFF	TGTGCCAGCAAGGGGGGTAACACCGGGGAGCTGTTTTTT
.	TRBV7-2	TRBJ1-2	.	CASSFSSPTSDGYTF	TGTGCCAGCAGCTTTAGTAGTCCCACGTCAGATGGCTACACCTTC
.	TRBV4-1	TRBJ1-3	.	CASSQDRKRSGNTIYF	TGCGCCAGCAGCCAAGATAGAAAAAGATCAGGAAACACCATATATTTT
.	TRBV7-2	TRBJ2-7	many	CASSLREEGVFIYEQYF	TGTGCCAGCAGCTTGAGAGAGGAGGGAGTGTTCATCTACGAGCAGTACTTC
TRBD2	TRBV7-2	TRBJ2-5	.	CASSLEASGGIGQETQYF	TGTGCCAGCAGCTTAGAGGCTAGCGGGGGAATCGGCCAAGAGACCCAGTACTTC
.	TRBV5-5	TRBJ2-7	many	CASSLAQGRYEQYF	TGTGCCAGCAGCTTGGCCCAGGGTAGATACGAGCAGTACTTC
TRBD2	TRBV7-2	TRBJ2-1	few	CASNTGRVNEQFF	TGTGCCAGCAACACGGGGAGGGTCAATGAGCAGTTCTTC
.	TRBV27	TRBJ1-1	few	CASSLLWNTEAFF	TGTGCCAGCAGTTTGCTCTGGAACACTGAAGCTTTCTTT